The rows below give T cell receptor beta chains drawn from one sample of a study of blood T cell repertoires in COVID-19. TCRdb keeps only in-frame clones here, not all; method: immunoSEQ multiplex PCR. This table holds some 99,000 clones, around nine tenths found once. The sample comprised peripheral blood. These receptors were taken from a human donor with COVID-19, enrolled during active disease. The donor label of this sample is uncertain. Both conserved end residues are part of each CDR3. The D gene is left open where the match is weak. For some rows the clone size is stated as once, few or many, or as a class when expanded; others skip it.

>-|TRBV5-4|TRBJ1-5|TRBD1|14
CASSFQGVDQPQHF
TGTGCCAGCAGCTTCCAGGGGGTGGATCAGCCCCAGCATTTT
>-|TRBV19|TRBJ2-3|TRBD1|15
CASTLQGSPLDTQYF
TGTGCCAGTACCCTACAGGGGTCCCCTCTGGATACGCAGTATTTT
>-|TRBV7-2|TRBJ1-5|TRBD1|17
CASSVRQGGRRNQPQHF
TGTGCCAGCAGCGTACGACAGGGAGGACGGCGCAATCAGCCCCAGCATTTT
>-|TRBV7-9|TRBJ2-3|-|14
CASRGGISTDTQYF
TGTGCCAGCAGGGGCGGGATTAGCACAGATACGCAGTATTTT
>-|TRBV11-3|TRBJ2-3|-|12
CASSSPGTPRYF
TGTGCCAGCAGCTCGCCAGGGACACCCCGCTATTTT
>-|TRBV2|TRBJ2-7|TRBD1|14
CASSRQGPTYEQYF
TGTGCCAGCAGCCGACAGGGCCCCACCTACGAGCAGTACTTC
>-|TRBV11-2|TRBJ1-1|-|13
CASSSLFGTEAFF
TGTGCCAGCAGCTCACTCTTCGGCACTGAAGCTTTCTTT
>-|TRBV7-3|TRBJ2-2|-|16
CASSLRARPGTGELFF
TGTGCCAGCAGCCTAAGGGCTAGGCCGGGAACCGGGGAGCTGTTTTTT
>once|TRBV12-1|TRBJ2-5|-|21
CASSFVGWSGGRLSRQETQYF
TGTGCCAGCAGCTTTGTAGGGTGGTCAGGGGGTAGGCTCAGCCGCCAAGAGACCCAGTACTTC
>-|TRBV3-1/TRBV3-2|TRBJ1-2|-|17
CASSQGYWAPPEYGYTF
TGTGCCAGCAGCCAAGGTTATTGGGCCCCCCCTGAGTATGGCTACACCTTC
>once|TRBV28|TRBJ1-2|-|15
CASSLPGAGHYGYTF
TGTGCCAGCAGCCTGCCTGGGGCAGGACACTATGGCTACACCTTC
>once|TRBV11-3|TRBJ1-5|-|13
CASSLEGDQPQHF
TGTGCCAGCAGCTTAGAGGGAGATCAGCCCCAGCATTTT
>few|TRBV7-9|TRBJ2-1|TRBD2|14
CASSRAGAYNEQFF
TGTGCCAGCAGTCGAGCGGGGGCATACAATGAGCAGTTCTTC
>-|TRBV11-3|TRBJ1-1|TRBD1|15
CASSLGQGQGTEAFF
TGTGCCAGCAGCCTAGGACAGGGGCAAGGCACTGAAGCTTTCTTT
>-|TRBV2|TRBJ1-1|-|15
CASGGGRAGNTEAFF
TGTGCCAGCGGAGGTGGGAGAGCAGGGAACACTGAAGCTTTCTTT
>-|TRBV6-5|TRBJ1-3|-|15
CASSQTTYSGNTIYF
TGTGCCAGCAGTCAGACGACATATTCAGGAAACACTATATATTTT
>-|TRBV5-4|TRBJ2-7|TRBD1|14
CASSDRGSLYEQYF
TGTGCCAGCAGCGACAGGGGGAGTTTGTACGAGCAGTACTTC
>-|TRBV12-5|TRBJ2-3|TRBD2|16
CASGLASTSGTDTQYF
TGTGCTAGTGGTTTGGCCTCGACTAGCGGCACAGATACGCAGTATTTT
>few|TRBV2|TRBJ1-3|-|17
CASSGVAAPRAGNTIYF
TGTGCCAGCAGTGGGGTCGCGGCCCCCCGGGCTGGAAACACCATATATTTT
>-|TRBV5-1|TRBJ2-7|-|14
CASSFTGETYEQYF
TGCGCCAGCAGCTTCACTGGAGAGACCTACGAGCAGTACTTC
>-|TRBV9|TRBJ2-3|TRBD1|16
CASSAKTGGRTDTQYF
TGTGCCAGCAGCGCCAAAACAGGGGGCAGGACAGATACGCAGTATTTT
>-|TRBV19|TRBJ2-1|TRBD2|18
CATSPKSLPGGPYNEQFF
TGTGCCACCTCCCCAAAGTCCCTCCCGGGAGGGCCCTACAATGAGCAGTTCTTC
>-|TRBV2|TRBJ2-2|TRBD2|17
CASSVLAGGLNTGELFF
TGTGCCAGCAGTGTTCTAGCGGGGGGCCTTAACACCGGGGAGCTGTTTTTT
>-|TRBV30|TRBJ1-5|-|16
CAWSPPSDSDDQPQHF
TGTGCCTGGAGTCCCCCCAGCGACAGCGACGATCAGCCCCAGCATTTT
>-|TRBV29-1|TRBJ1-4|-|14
CSVRKESFNEKLFF
TGCAGCGTCCGCAAGGAGTCTTTTAATGAAAAACTGTTTTTT
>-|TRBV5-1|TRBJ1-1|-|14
CASSLGHSNTEAFF
TGCGCCAGCAGCTTGGGTCACTCTAACACTGAAGCTTTCTTT
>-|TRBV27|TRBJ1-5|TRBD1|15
CASSPRTGADQPQHF
TGTGCCAGCAGTCCACGGACAGGAGCTGATCAGCCCCAGCATTTT
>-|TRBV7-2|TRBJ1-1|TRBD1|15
CASSYQGTVNTEAFF
TGTGCCAGCAGCTACCAAGGGACAGTGAACACTGAAGCTTTCTTT
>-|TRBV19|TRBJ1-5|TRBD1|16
CASSPQDRDSNQPQHF
TGTGCCAGTAGTCCCCAGGACAGGGATAGCAATCAGCCCCAGCATTTT
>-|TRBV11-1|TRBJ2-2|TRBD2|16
CASSDILLAGTGELFF
TGTGCCAGCAGCGATATCCTATTAGCGGGAACCGGGGAGCTGTTTTTT
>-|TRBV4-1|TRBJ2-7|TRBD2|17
CASSQEYRTSPPGEQYF
TGCGCCAGCAGCCAAGAGTATAGGACTAGTCCTCCTGGCGAGCAGTACTTC
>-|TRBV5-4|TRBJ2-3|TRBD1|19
CASSSKRQGAHWRADTQYF
TGTGCCAGCAGCTCGAAGAGACAGGGGGCCCATTGGCGTGCAGATACGCAGTATTTT